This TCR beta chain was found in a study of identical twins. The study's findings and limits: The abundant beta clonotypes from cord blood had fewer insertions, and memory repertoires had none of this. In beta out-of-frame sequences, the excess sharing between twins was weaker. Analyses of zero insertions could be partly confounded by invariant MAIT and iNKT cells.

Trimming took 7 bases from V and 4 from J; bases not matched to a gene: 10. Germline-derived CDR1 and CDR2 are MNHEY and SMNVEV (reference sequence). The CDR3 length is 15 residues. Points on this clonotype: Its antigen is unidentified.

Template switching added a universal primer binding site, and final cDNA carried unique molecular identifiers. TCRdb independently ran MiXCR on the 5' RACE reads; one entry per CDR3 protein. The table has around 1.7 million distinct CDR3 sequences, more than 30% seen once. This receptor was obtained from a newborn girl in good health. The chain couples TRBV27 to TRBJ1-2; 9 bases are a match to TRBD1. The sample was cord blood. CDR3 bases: TGTGCCAGCACCAAAGGACAGGGGCAGGGCTATGGCTACACCTTC. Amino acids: CASTKGQGQGYGYTF.